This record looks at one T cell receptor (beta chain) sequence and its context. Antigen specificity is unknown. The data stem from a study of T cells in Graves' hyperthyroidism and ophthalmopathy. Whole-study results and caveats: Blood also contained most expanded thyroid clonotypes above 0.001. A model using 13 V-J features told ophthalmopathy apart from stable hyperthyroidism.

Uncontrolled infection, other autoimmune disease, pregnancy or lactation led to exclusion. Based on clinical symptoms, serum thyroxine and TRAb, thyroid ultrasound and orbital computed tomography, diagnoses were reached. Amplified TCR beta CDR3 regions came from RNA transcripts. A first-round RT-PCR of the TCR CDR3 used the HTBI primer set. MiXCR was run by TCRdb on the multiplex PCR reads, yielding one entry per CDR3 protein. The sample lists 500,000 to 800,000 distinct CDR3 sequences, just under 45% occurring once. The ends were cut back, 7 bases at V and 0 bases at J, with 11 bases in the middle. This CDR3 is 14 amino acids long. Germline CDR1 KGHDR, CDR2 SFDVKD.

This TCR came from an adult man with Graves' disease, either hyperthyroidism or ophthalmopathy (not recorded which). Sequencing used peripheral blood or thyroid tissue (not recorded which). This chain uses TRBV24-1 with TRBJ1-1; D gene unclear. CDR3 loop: CATSKDRVNTEAFF. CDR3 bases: TGTGCCACCAGCAAGGATAGGGTGAACACTGAAGCTTTCTTT.